This is a list of T cell receptor beta chains from one sample in a study of PD-1 blockade in classical Hodgkin lymphoma. Clones were sequenced by immunoSEQ multiplex PCR, and TCRdb holds only the in-frame ones, with some missing. The table has under 40,000 clones, over 65% seen once. The sample in question was peripheral blood mononuclear cells (PBMCs), obtained before the second cycle of nivolumab. The receptors originated from a human donor with classical Hodgkin lymphoma. Each CDR3 is given with its conserved first and last residue. The order of the fields is CDR3 protein, CDR3 DNA, J gene, clone size, D gene, V gene. A D gene is named only where the DNA matches it firmly. Where a row states a size, it is once, few, many or the class of an expanded clone; other rows omit it.

CDR3 protein: CASSHWWGGVGTDTQYF
CDR3 DNA: TGTGCCAGCAGCCATTGGTGGGGGGGCGTAGGCACAGATACGCAGTATTTT
J gene: TRBJ2-3
clone size: NA
D gene: NA
V gene: TRBV5-4

CDR3 protein: CASSDNEKLFF
CDR3 DNA: TGTGCCAGCAGTGATAATGAAAAACTGTTTTTT
J gene: TRBJ1-4
clone size: NA
D gene: NA
V gene: TRBV6-5

CDR3 protein: CASSIYGGTQYF
CDR3 DNA: TGTGCCAGTAGTATATACGGGGGGACCCAGTACTTC
J gene: TRBJ2-5
clone size: NA
D gene: NA
V gene: TRBV19

CDR3 protein: CASSSGQGAYEQYF
CDR3 DNA: TGTGCCAGCAGTTCGGGACAGGGGGCCTACGAGCAGTACTTC
J gene: TRBJ2-7
clone size: NA
D gene: TRBD1
V gene: TRBV7-2

CDR3 protein: CASLLGGGYNEQFF
CDR3 DNA: TGTGCCAGCTTGCTGGGGGGGGGTTACAATGAGCAGTTCTTC
J gene: TRBJ2-1
clone size: NA
D gene: TRBD2
V gene: TRBV2

CDR3 protein: CASSPPRGEEAFF
CDR3 DNA: TGTGCCAGCAGCCCGCCCCGGGGCGAAGAAGCTTTCTTT
J gene: TRBJ1-1
clone size: medium-sized
D gene: NA
V gene: TRBV7-9

CDR3 protein: CASSIGTAYGYTF
CDR3 DNA: TGTGCCAGTAGTATAGGTACTGCCTATGGCTACACCTTC
J gene: TRBJ1-2
clone size: NA
D gene: NA
V gene: TRBV19

CDR3 protein: CASSWGREETQYF
CDR3 DNA: TGTGCCAGCAGTTGGGGGCGAGAAGAGACCCAGTACTTC
J gene: TRBJ2-5
clone size: NA
D gene: NA
V gene: TRBV2

CDR3 protein: CASRGQGQFGNSYNEQFF
CDR3 DNA: TGTGCCAGCCGGGGACAGGGCCAGTTTGGAAACTCCTACAATGAGCAGTTCTTC
J gene: TRBJ2-1
clone size: NA
D gene: TRBD1
V gene: TRBV7-9

CDR3 protein: CASSNAWGGGKRTKYEQYF
CDR3 DNA: TGTGCCAGCAGCAATGCCTGGGGTGGGGGAAAACGGACCAAGTACGAGCAGTACTTC
J gene: TRBJ2-7
clone size: NA
D gene: NA
V gene: TRBV21-1

CDR3 protein: CATSPQVPAGDYNEQFF
CDR3 DNA: TGTGCCACCAGCCCTCAGGTCCCAGCGGGGGACTACAATGAGCAGTTCTTC
J gene: TRBJ2-1
clone size: NA
D gene: TRBD2
V gene: TRBV15

CDR3 protein: CASAGIVLGEQYF
CDR3 DNA: TGTGCCAGTGCCGGTATAGTGTTGGGCGAGCAGTACTTC
J gene: TRBJ2-7
clone size: once
D gene: NA
V gene: TRBV19

CDR3 protein: CASSYPDRREGYTF
CDR3 DNA: TGTGCCAGCAGCTACCCAGACAGGAGGGAAGGCTACACCTTC
J gene: TRBJ1-2
clone size: NA
D gene: NA
V gene: TRBV7-9

CDR3 protein: CASQRTGNYEQYF
CDR3 DNA: TGTGCCAGCCAAAGGACAGGGAACTACGAGCAGTACTTC
J gene: TRBJ2-7
clone size: NA
D gene: TRBD1
V gene: TRBV5-4

CDR3 protein: CASSYSNEQYF
CDR3 DNA: TGTGCCAGCAGTTACTCAAACGAGCAGTACTTC
J gene: TRBJ2-7
clone size: NA
D gene: NA
V gene: TRBV6-5

CDR3 protein: CASRHDYPVDTQYF
CDR3 DNA: TGTGCCAGCAGGCACGACTACCCTGTGGATACGCAGTATTTT
J gene: TRBJ2-3
clone size: NA
D gene: NA
V gene: TRBV7-8

CDR3 protein: CAIVAGKETQYF
CDR3 DNA: TGTGCCATCGTCGCGGGGAAAGAGACCCAGTACTTC
J gene: TRBJ2-5
clone size: NA
D gene: NA
V gene: TRBV6-1

CDR3 protein: CASSLGGAIYNEQFF
CDR3 DNA: TGTGCCAGCAGCTTGGGGGGGGCCATCTACAATGAGCAGTTCTTC
J gene: TRBJ2-1
clone size: NA
D gene: NA
V gene: TRBV5-4

CDR3 protein: CASSQDRFGAGSTDTQYF
CDR3 DNA: TGCGCCAGCAGCCAAGATCGTTTCGGGGCGGGGAGCACAGATACGCAGTATTTT
J gene: TRBJ2-3
clone size: NA
D gene: NA
V gene: TRBV4-1

CDR3 protein: CASSLDHKLNTEAFF
CDR3 DNA: TGTGCCAGCAGCTTGGATCACAAACTGAACACTGAAGCTTTCTTT
J gene: TRBJ1-1
clone size: NA
D gene: NA
V gene: TRBV5-6

CDR3 protein: CASSLGGTFRGAFF
CDR3 DNA: TGTGCCAGCAGCTTAGGGGGGACTTTCCGTGGGGCTTTCTTT
J gene: TRBJ1-1
clone size: few
D gene: NA
V gene: TRBV7-2

CDR3 protein: CASSQWDTGELFF
CDR3 DNA: TGCGCCAGCAGTCAATGGGACACCGGGGAGCTGTTTTTT
J gene: TRBJ2-2
clone size: once
D gene: NA
V gene: TRBV23-1

CDR3 protein: CASSPEGASKNIQYF
CDR3 DNA: TGTGCCAGCAGCCCGGAGGGCGCCTCCAAAAACATTCAGTACTTC
J gene: TRBJ2-4
clone size: once
D gene: NA
V gene: TRBV7-9

CDR3 protein: CASSPSALGAAGYTF
CDR3 DNA: TGTGCCAGCAGCCCATCAGCGTTGGGGGCGGCTGGCTACACCTTC
J gene: TRBJ1-2
clone size: many
D gene: NA
V gene: TRBV7-8

CDR3 protein: CASSKVWGTAPCPSYEQYF
CDR3 DNA: TGTGCCAGCAGCAAAGTCTGGGGGACAGCCCCCTGTCCTTCCTACGAGCAGTACTTC
J gene: TRBJ2-7
clone size: once
D gene: NA
V gene: TRBV21-1

CDR3 protein: CASGDGDSGNTIYF
CDR3 DNA: TGTGCCAGTGGGGACGGAGACTCTGGAAACACCATATATTTT
J gene: TRBJ1-3
clone size: NA
D gene: NA
V gene: TRBV19

CDR3 protein: CASSILTGGLYEQYF
CDR3 DNA: TGTGCCAGTAGTATCCTTACAGGGGGGTTATACGAGCAGTACTTC
J gene: TRBJ2-7
clone size: NA
D gene: TRBD1
V gene: TRBV19

CDR3 protein: CASSYADRYYGYTF
CDR3 DNA: TGTGCCAGCAGTTACGCCGACCGATACTATGGCTACACCTTC
J gene: TRBJ1-2
clone size: few
D gene: NA
V gene: TRBV6-5